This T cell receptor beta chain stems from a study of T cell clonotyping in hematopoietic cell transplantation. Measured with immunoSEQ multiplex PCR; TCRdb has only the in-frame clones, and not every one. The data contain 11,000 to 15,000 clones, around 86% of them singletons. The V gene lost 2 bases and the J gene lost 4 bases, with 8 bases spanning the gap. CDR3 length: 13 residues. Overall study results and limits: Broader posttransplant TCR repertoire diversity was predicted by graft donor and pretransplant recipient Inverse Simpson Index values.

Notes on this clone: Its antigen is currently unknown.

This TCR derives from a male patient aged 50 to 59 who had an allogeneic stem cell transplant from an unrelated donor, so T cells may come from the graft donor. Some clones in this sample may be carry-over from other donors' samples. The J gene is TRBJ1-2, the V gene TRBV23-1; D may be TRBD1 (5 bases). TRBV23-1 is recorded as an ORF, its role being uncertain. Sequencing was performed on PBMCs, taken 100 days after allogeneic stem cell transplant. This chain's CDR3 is CASSQEGVYGYTF. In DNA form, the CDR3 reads TGCGCCAGCAGTCAAGAAGGGGTCTATGGCTACACCTTC.